A selection of T cell receptor beta chains follows, all from one sample in a study of blood T cell repertoires in COVID-19. Method: immunoSEQ multiplex PCR; TCRdb's copy keeps in-frame clones and lacks some. The table records approximately 300,000 clones, 89% of them present only once. Sample: peripheral blood. Receptors were obtained from a man between 18 and 29 years old who had recovered from COVID-19. Each CDR3 is given with its conserved first and last residue. The order of the fields is CDR3 DNA, CDR3 protein, clone size, J gene, D gene, V gene. The D gene is left open where the match is weak. Expanded clones get a size class; other rows say once, few or many, or leave the size out.

TGTGCCAGCAGTCCTTTGGGGACAGGGTCGGGCTACACCTTC CASSPLGTGSGYTF - TRBJ1-2 TRBD1 TRBV6-5
TGTGCCAGCAGTTACCCCCGACCGGGGGGTGAGCAGTTCTTC CASSYPRPGGEQFF - TRBJ2-1 TRBD2 TRBV6-5
TGTGCCAGCAGTGCCCCTAAGAGCGGGGTTAAATACGAGCAGTACTTC CASSAPKSGVKYEQYF - TRBJ2-7 TRBD2 TRBV2
TGTGCCAGCAGCGAGGGGGCCTTTAACTATGGCTACACCTTC CASSEGAFNYGYTF - TRBJ1-2 TRBD1 TRBV9
TGTGCCAGTTGCTATAGCAATCAGCCCCAGCATTTT CASCYSNQPQHF - TRBJ1-5 - TRBV19
TGTGCCAGCAGCTTAGTTACGGGATATGAGCAGTTCTTC CASSLVTGYEQFF - TRBJ2-1 - TRBV5-6
TGTGCCAGCAGAGTTGGCAGGCTCTCTGAAGCTTTCTTT CASRVGRLSEAFF - TRBJ1-1 - TRBV27
TGTGCCAGCAGTTACCACCGGGACAGAGCCTACGAGCAGTACTTC CASSYHRDRAYEQYF - TRBJ2-7 TRBD1 TRBV27
TGCGCCAGCAGCTTGGACCCCGGGACTCGACTTAATGAGCAGTTCTTC CASSLDPGTRLNEQFF - TRBJ2-1 - TRBV5-1
TGTGCCAGCAGTTTACGTTGGGGGGGCAATCAGCCCCAGCATTTT CASSLRWGGNQPQHF - TRBJ1-5 - TRBV27
TGCGCCAGCAGCTTGTATAGCGGGGAATACGAGCAGTACTTC CASSLYSGEYEQYF - TRBJ2-7 TRBD2 TRBV5-1
TGTGCTAGTGGTTTGCTCCAAGGACAGACTAACTATGGCTACACCTTC CASGLLQGQTNYGYTF - TRBJ1-2 - TRBV12-5
TGTGCCAGCAGTGATAAACCGGGACAGCCCCAGGGGGGTGAAGCTTTCTTT CASSDKPGQPQGGEAFF - TRBJ1-1 TRBD1 TRBV25-1
TGTGCCAGCAGCGGACGGGACAGGGCATACAATGAGCAGTTCTTC CASSGRDRAYNEQFF - TRBJ2-1 TRBD1 TRBV11-2
TGTGCCAGCAGTTCGCCCGGGACTAGCGGGAGGGATGAGCAGTTCTTC CASSSPGTSGRDEQFF - TRBJ2-1 TRBD2 TRBV28
TGTGCCAGCGGGAGGAACTCTGGGGCCAACGTCCTGACTTTC CASGRNSGANVLTF - TRBJ2-6 - TRBV7-3
TGCAGCGTTGAAGATGAGGGGGACAACCAAAACACCATATATTTT CSVEDEGDNQNTIYF - TRBJ1-3 - TRBV29-1
TGTGCCAGCAGTTCAGGACTAGCGGTCCTAAGAGGCACAGATACGCAGTATTTT CASSSGLAVLRGTDTQYF - TRBJ2-3 TRBD2 TRBV27
TGTGCCAGCAGTGTGCAACCAAATATCGGCGAGCAGTACTTC CASSVQPNIGEQYF - TRBJ2-7 - TRBV2
TGTGCCAGCTCACCCACCGAAGGGGGCGCGACTAATGAAAAACTGTTTTTT CASSPTEGGATNEKLFF - TRBJ1-4 TRBD1 TRBV18
TGTGCCAGCAGCGTAGGGGGAGGGGGATTCGGCTATGGCTACACCTTC CASSVGGGGFGYGYTF - TRBJ1-2 - TRBV9
TGTGCCAGCAGCTCTGAGACACCCGAGCAGTACTTC CASSSETPEQYF - TRBJ2-7 - TRBV5-4
TGTGCCAGTGGGGGCCGGACTAGCGGGAGGGGCGAGCTGTTTTTT CASGGRTSGRGELFF - TRBJ2-2 TRBD2 TRBV7-3
TGTGCCATTCCGGCAGGGGGCAAGAACACTGAAGCTTTCTTT CAIPAGGKNTEAFF - TRBJ1-1 TRBD1 TRBV7-2
TGTGCCAGCAGCCAAGAACCCAGGCCCACCGGGGAGCTGTTTTTT CASSQEPRPTGELFF - TRBJ2-2 - TRBV14
TGTGCCAGCAGCTTAGGTATTAGCGGGAGGCACCTCACCCCCTACGAGCAGTACTTC CASSLGISGRHLTPYEQYF once TRBJ2-7 TRBD2 TRBV7-6
TGTGCCAGCAGCCAATCGGGACTCGTGGGCTATGGCTACACCTTC CASSQSGLVGYGYTF once TRBJ1-2 - TRBV14
TGTGCCAGCAGCCCCCCGGTCAACGGGAGGGAGCTGTTTTTT CASSPPVNGRELFF - TRBJ2-2 - TRBV3-1/TRBV3-2
TGTGCCAGTAGTATAGACCGGACGGCGGGGGACACTGAAGCTTTCTTT CASSIDRTAGDTEAFF - TRBJ1-1 - TRBV19
TGTGCCTGGAGTGCTCAACAGGGATCTAACTGGGGCTACACCTTC CAWSAQQGSNWGYTF - TRBJ1-2 - TRBV30
TGTGCCAGCAGTCGAAGCGGCTACGAGCAGTACTTC CASSRSGYEQYF - TRBJ2-7 - TRBV2
TGTGCCAGCAGCTTAGCGGGAGGATACACCGGGGAGCTGTTTTTT CASSLAGGYTGELFF - TRBJ2-2 TRBD2 TRBV11-2
TGTGCCAGTAGTCCCCGGCAGGGTGGGACTGAAGCTTTCTTT CASSPRQGGTEAFF once TRBJ1-1 - TRBV19
TGTGCCAGCAGCTTAAATTCCAGGTCACATCGTGCAGAGACCCAGTACTTC CASSLNSRSHRAETQYF - TRBJ2-5 - TRBV7-2
TGTGCCAGCAGCTTGGGGGGACTAGCCAGCTACGAGCAGTACTTC CASSLGGLASYEQYF few TRBJ2-7 TRBD2 TRBV5-6
TGCAGTCCGACAGGGGTGGAAAAACTGTTTTTT CSPTGVEKLFF - TRBJ1-4 TRBD1 TRBV20-1
TGTGCCAGCAGCCGGGACAGGGGGCATAATTCACCCCTCCACTTT CASSRDRGHNSPLHF - TRBJ1-6 TRBD1 TRBV6-2/TRBV6-3
TGCGCCAGCAGCCCGACCGGGACAGCCTACGAGCAGTACTTC CASSPTGTAYEQYF - TRBJ2-7 TRBD1 TRBV5-1
TGCGCCAGCAGCTTGGGGGCCGTTGGCTACACCTTC CASSLGAVGYTF - TRBJ1-2 - TRBV5-1
TGTGCCAGCAGTTTAGGGACAGGGGGCACAGATACGCAGTATTTT CASSLGTGGTDTQYF - TRBJ2-3 TRBD1 TRBV28
TGTGCCAGCAGCCCCTCTGACAGGGGGGGCGAGCAGTACTTC CASSPSDRGGEQYF few TRBJ2-7 TRBD1 TRBV11-2
TGTGCCAGCAGCTTAGTTCGCTATGCCCCCACAGATACGCAGTATTTT CASSLVRYAPTDTQYF few TRBJ2-3 - TRBV7-9
TGTGCCAGCAGCCAAGATCGTTTAGGACAGGGCGAAAACATTCAGTACTTC CASSQDRLGQGENIQYF - TRBJ2-4 TRBD1 TRBV3-1/TRBV3-2
TGTGCCTGGAGCGCCGGGACAGGGTATATGAACACTGAAGCTTTCTTT CAWSAGTGYMNTEAFF - TRBJ1-1 TRBD1 TRBV30
TGCGCCAGCAGTGCGGCGACAGGCACTGAAGCTTTCTTT CASSAATGTEAFF few TRBJ1-1 - TRBV10-1
TGTGCCAGCAGCTTGATAGGGGAAGGGGAGGCCCAGTACTTC CASSLIGEGEAQYF - TRBJ2-5 - TRBV11-2
TGTGCCAGCAGCCCCCAACAGGGCCCTTTTTCACCCCTCCACTTT CASSPQQGPFSPLHF - TRBJ1-6 - TRBV14
TGTGCCAGCACCCCACTTCCCGGACAGGGGCCTGAAAAACTGTTTTTT CASTPLPGQGPEKLFF - TRBJ1-4 TRBD1 TRBV5-4
TGTGCCAGCAGCGTGGCCGGGACATTGAACACTGAAGCTTTCTTT CASSVAGTLNTEAFF once TRBJ1-1 - TRBV9
TGCGCCAGCAGCCAAGAGGTGGGACAGGAAATCTATGGCTACACCTTC CASSQEVGQEIYGYTF - TRBJ1-2 TRBD1 TRBV4-1
TGCAGCGCTGAGACAGGAGAGAACACTGAAGCTTTCTTT CSAETGENTEAFF - TRBJ1-1 - TRBV29-1
TGTGCCAGCAGCCCGAGGGGGACAGGGGCGAACACCGGGGAGCTGTTTTTT CASSPRGTGANTGELFF - TRBJ2-2 TRBD1 TRBV7-7
TGTGCCAGCAGTGAACCGGGCGGAGGGGCGCAGTATTTT CASSEPGGGAQYF - TRBJ2-3 - TRBV25-1